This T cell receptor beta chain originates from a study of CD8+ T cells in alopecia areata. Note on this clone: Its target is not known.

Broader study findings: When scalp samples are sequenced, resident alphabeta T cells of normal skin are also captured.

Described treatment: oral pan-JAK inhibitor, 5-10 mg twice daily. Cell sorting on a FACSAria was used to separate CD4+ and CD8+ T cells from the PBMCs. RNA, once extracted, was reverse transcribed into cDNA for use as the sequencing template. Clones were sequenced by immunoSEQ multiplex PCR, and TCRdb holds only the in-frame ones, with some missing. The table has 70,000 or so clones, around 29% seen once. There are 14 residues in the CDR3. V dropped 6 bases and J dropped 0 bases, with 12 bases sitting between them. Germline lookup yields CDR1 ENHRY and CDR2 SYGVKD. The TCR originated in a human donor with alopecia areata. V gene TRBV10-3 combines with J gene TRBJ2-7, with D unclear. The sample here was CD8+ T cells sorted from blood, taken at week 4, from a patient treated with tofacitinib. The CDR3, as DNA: TGTGCCATCAGCGGACGGAAAAGCTCCTACGAGCAGTACTTC. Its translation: CAISGRKSSYEQYF.